This TCR beta chain was retrieved from a study of preoperative IRX-2 immunotherapy in early breast cancer. Treatment of the sample: preoperative locoregional IRX-2 cytokine immunotherapy. Samples came from a phase Ib trial of preoperative locoregional IRX-2 cytokine immunotherapy. Germline assignment: CDR1 SGHVT and CDR2 SQSDAQ. The CDR3 has 14 residues. Sequencing used immunoSEQ multiplex PCR; TCRdb keeps in-frame clones, though not all of them. Found here are some 11,000 clones, roughly 80% of them singletons; the top ten hold 5.6%. A word on this clone: One end of the junction fails to match germline, which may point to a read error.

Source: lymph node tissue, taken before IRX-2 immunotherapy. This receptor was taken from a human donor with breast cancer. This rearrangement joins TRBV7-4 to TRBJ2-3; perhaps TRBD2 as D (6 bases). Here the CDR3 reads CVSSLLGRTDTQYF. The CDR3 region has the DNA TGTGTCAGCAGCTTGTTGGGGAGGACAGATACGCAGTATTTT.